Listed below are T cell receptor beta chains from one sample, sequenced in a study of Ad26.COV2.S vaccination and SARS-CoV-2 variants. The data were produced by immunoSEQ multiplex PCR, yet TCRdb's version contains in-frame clones alone and is incomplete. Of hundreds of thousands of clones listed, around 89% are singletons. The input for sequencing was peripheral blood, taken in a trial of Ad26.COV2.S vaccine versus placebo. These receptors all stem from a person between 18 and 65 years old who received the Ad26.COV2.S COVID-19 vaccine or a placebo. Both conserved end residues are part of each CDR3. A D gene is named only where the DNA matches it firmly. Part of the rows lack a size; the others show once, few, many or a class for expanded clones.

j_gene: TRBJ2-1
d_gene: TRBD2
abundance: .
v_gene: TRBV3-1/TRBV3-2
CDR3aa: CASSLPTSGVRNEQFF
CDR3nt: TGTGCCAGCAGCCTCCCGACTAGCGGGGTCCGGAATGAGCAGTTCTTC

j_gene: TRBJ1-1
d_gene: .
abundance: .
v_gene: TRBV15
CDR3aa: CATSRDKVARDAFF
CDR3nt: TGTGCCACCAGCAGAGATAAGGTGGCCAGGGACGCTTTCTTT

j_gene: TRBJ2-1
d_gene: .
abundance: .
v_gene: TRBV15
CDR3aa: CATSRGGLTGGIYNEQFF
CDR3nt: TGTGCCACCAGCAGAGGGGGCTTGACGGGCGGGATCTACAATGAGCAGTTCTTC

j_gene: TRBJ1-3
d_gene: .
abundance: few
v_gene: TRBV7-9
CDR3aa: CASSLTADSGNTIYF
CDR3nt: TGTGCCAGCAGCTTGACAGCAGACTCTGGAAACACCATATATTTT

j_gene: TRBJ2-5
d_gene: TRBD2
abundance: .
v_gene: TRBV30
CDR3aa: CAWSGTSLQETQYF
CDR3nt: TGTGCCTGGAGCGGGACTAGCTTACAAGAGACCCAGTACTTC

j_gene: TRBJ2-7
d_gene: TRBD2
abundance: .
v_gene: TRBV6-1
CDR3aa: CASSETGRGSRYEQYF
CDR3nt: TGTGCCAGCAGTGAAACCGGTCGCGGGAGCAGGTACGAGCAGTACTTC

j_gene: TRBJ1-2
d_gene: TRBD1
abundance: .
v_gene: TRBV7-9
CDR3aa: CASSSTTGIYGYTF
CDR3nt: TGTGCCAGCAGCTCCACGACAGGGATCTATGGCTACACCTTC

j_gene: TRBJ2-5
d_gene: .
abundance: .
v_gene: TRBV7-9
CDR3aa: CASSLGQGFVEETQYF
CDR3nt: TGTGCCAGCAGCTTGGGGCAGGGGTTTGTAGAAGAGACCCAGTACTTC

j_gene: TRBJ2-2
d_gene: TRBD2
abundance: .
v_gene: TRBV15
CDR3aa: CATSRGSGRANTGELFF
CDR3nt: TGTGCCACCAGCAGAGGAAGCGGGAGGGCGAACACCGGGGAGCTGTTTTTT

j_gene: TRBJ1-2
d_gene: .
abundance: .
v_gene: TRBV4-3
CDR3aa: CASSQDPASPYGYTF
CDR3nt: TGCGCCAGCAGCCAAGATCCGGCAAGCCCCTATGGCTACACCTTC

j_gene: TRBJ2-7
d_gene: TRBD2
abundance: .
v_gene: TRBV7-9
CDR3aa: CASSKGLAEYEQYF
CDR3nt: TGTGCCAGCAGCAAGGGACTAGCAGAGTACGAGCAGTACTTC

j_gene: TRBJ2-7
d_gene: TRBD1
abundance: .
v_gene: TRBV5-1
CDR3aa: CASSFAPGTGYEQYF
CDR3nt: TGCGCCAGCAGCTTCGCCCCCGGGACAGGCTACGAGCAGTACTTC

j_gene: TRBJ1-3
d_gene: TRBD1
abundance: .
v_gene: TRBV5-5
CDR3aa: CASSQGQQNTIYF
CDR3nt: TGTGCCAGCAGCCAGGGACAGCAAAACACCATATATTTT

j_gene: TRBJ2-3
d_gene: TRBD2
abundance: .
v_gene: TRBV3-1/TRBV3-2
CDR3aa: CASSQGTSGFADTQYF
CDR3nt: TGTGCCAGCAGCCAAGGAACTAGCGGGTTTGCAGATACGCAGTATTTT

j_gene: TRBJ2-7
d_gene: .
abundance: once
v_gene: TRBV9
CDR3aa: CASSVERVSYEQYF
CDR3nt: TGTGCCAGCAGCGTAGAGAGGGTCTCCTACGAGCAGTACTTC

j_gene: TRBJ2-5
d_gene: .
abundance: .
v_gene: TRBV5-1
CDR3aa: CASSLAPETQYF
CDR3nt: TGCGCCAGCAGCTTGGCCCCAGAGACCCAGTACTTC

j_gene: TRBJ1-2
d_gene: .
abundance: .
v_gene: TRBV20-1
CDR3aa: CKTRGGNGYTF
CDR3nt: TGCAAGACCCGGGGGGGAAATGGCTACACCTTC

j_gene: TRBJ1-3
d_gene: .
abundance: .
v_gene: TRBV6-1
CDR3aa: CASSDDPGNTIYF
CDR3nt: TGTGCCAGCAGTGACGACCCCGGAAACACCATATATTTT

j_gene: TRBJ1-3
d_gene: .
abundance: .
v_gene: TRBV4-2
CDR3aa: CASSQGTLGLIGNTIYF
CDR3nt: TGTGCCAGCAGCCAAGGAACCTTGGGACTGATAGGAAACACCATATATTTT

j_gene: TRBJ1-2
d_gene: TRBD1
abundance: .
v_gene: TRBV7-2
CDR3aa: CASSSRGGQGRANYGYTF
CDR3nt: TGTGCCAGCAGCTCTAGGGGTGGACAGGGGCGAGCTAACTATGGCTACACCTTC

j_gene: TRBJ1-5
d_gene: TRBD1
abundance: .
v_gene: TRBV7-8
CDR3aa: CASSLGGQGGVQPQHF
CDR3nt: TGTGCCAGCAGCTTAGGTGGACAGGGGGGGGTGCAGCCCCAGCATTTT

j_gene: TRBJ2-1
d_gene: .
abundance: .
v_gene: TRBV28
CDR3aa: CASWISDNEQFF
CDR3nt: TGTGCCAGTTGGATTAGTGACAATGAGCAGTTCTTC

j_gene: TRBJ1-2
d_gene: TRBD1
abundance: .
v_gene: TRBV18
CDR3aa: CASSPGQGDGYTF
CDR3nt: TGTGCCAGCTCACCTGGACAGGGTGATGGCTACACCTTC

j_gene: TRBJ2-7
d_gene: .
abundance: .
v_gene: TRBV5-6
CDR3aa: CASSLSNEAYEQYF
CDR3nt: TGTGCCAGCAGCTTGTCGAATGAGGCCTACGAGCAGTACTTC

j_gene: TRBJ1-4
d_gene: .
abundance: .
v_gene: TRBV3-1/TRBV3-2
CDR3aa: CASSQETGVWEKLFF
CDR3nt: TGTGCCAGCAGCCAAGAGACCGGGGTCTGGGAAAAACTGTTTTTT

j_gene: TRBJ1-3
d_gene: .
abundance: .
v_gene: TRBV9
CDR3aa: CASSVVGGVDTIYF
CDR3nt: TGTGCCAGCAGCGTAGTCGGCGGGGTGGACACCATATATTTT

j_gene: TRBJ2-3
d_gene: .
abundance: .
v_gene: TRBV5-6
CDR3aa: CASSDVGDTDTQYF
CDR3nt: TGTGCCAGCAGCGATGTGGGGGACACAGATACGCAGTATTTT

j_gene: TRBJ1-4
d_gene: .
abundance: once
v_gene: TRBV19
CDR3aa: CASSMWGPGEKLFF
CDR3nt: TGTGCCAGTAGTATGTGGGGGCCGGGTGAAAAACTGTTTTTT

j_gene: TRBJ2-7
d_gene: .
abundance: once
v_gene: TRBV19
CDR3aa: CASSRMVETGGSYEQYF
CDR3nt: TGTGCCAGTAGTAGAATGGTCGAGACAGGAGGCTCCTACGAGCAGTACTTC